Sequencing of this T cell receptor beta chain was carried out in a study of ipilimumab plus nivolumab after autologous stem cell transplantation. This table comes from immunoSEQ multiplex PCR, and its TCRdb copy is limited to in-frame clones, with some not included. The repertoire consists of some 45,000 clones, with 88% occurring once and the leading ten covering approximately 0.8%. Dosing: nivolumab 3 mg/kg IV, weeks 1, 4, 7, 10, then every two weeks to week 26. Source: PBMCs, taken in a trial of ipilimumab plus nivolumab as post-transplant consolidation. The source of this sequence is a male donor with multiple myeloma.

For the CDR3, the DNA is TGTGCTAGTGGCACACCCCACAGGGGAGGTAATCCAGATACGCAGTATTTT. Its translation is CASGTPHRGGNPDTQYF. The chain has TRBV12-5 and TRBJ2-3; D is possibly TRBD1 (7 bases). Germline V gene sequence: CDR1 LGHNT, CDR2 FRNRAP. V lost 6 bases to trimming and J lost 4 bases, with 23 bases between them. This CDR3 has 17 residues.